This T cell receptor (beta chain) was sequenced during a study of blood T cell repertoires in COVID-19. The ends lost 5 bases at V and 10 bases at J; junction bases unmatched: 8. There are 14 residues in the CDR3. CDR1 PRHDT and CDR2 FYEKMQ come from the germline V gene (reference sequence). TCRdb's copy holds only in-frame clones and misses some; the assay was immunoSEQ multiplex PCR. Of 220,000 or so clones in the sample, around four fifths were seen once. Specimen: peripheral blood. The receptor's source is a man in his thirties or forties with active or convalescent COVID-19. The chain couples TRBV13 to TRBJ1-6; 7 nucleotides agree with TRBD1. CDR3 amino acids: CASSLPQGGSPLHF. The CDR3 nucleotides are TGTGCCAGCAGCCTGCCCCAGGGGGGATCACCCCTCCACTTT. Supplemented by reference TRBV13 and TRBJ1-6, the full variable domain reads AAGVIQSPRHLIKEKRETATLKCYPIPRHDTVYWYQQGPGQDPQFLISFYEKMQSDKGSIPDRFSAQQFSDYHSELNMSSLELGDSALYFCASSLPQGGSPLHFGNGTRLTVT.